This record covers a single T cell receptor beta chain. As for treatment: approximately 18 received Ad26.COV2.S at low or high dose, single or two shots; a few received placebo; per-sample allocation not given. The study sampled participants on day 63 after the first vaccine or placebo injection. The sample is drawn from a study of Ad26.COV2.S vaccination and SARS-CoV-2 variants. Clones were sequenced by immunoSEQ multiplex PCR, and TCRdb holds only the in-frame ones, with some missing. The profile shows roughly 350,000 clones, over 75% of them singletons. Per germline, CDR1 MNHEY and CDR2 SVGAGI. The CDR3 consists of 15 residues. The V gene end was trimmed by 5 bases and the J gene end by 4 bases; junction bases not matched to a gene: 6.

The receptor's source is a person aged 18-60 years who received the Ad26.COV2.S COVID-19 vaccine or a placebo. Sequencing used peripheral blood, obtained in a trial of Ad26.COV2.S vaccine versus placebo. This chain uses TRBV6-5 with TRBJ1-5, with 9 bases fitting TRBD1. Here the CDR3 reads CASSTGTGWNQPQHF. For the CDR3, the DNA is TGTGCCAGCAGTACTGGGACAGGGTGGAATCAGCCCCAGCATTTT.